This entry is about one T cell receptor (beta chain). These data are taken from a study of cytomegalovirus exposure and HLA in healthy donors. Sequencing was performed with immunoSEQ multiplex PCR; in TCRdb, only in-frame clones are kept and a portion is missing. Of approximately 140,000 clones detected, roughly nine tenths appear once; the ten largest clones hold 2.5% to 3.5%. Germline CDR1 reads MNHEY; CDR2 reads SMNVEV (reference sequence). The length of the CDR3 is 15 residues. The V segment lost 5 bases and the J segment 8 bases; nucleotides outside the gene matches: 11. The chain has TRBV27 and TRBJ2-1; 8 bases agree with TRBD2. The sequenced sample was PBMCs. This TCR was sampled from a man younger than 35 in good health and CMV-seronegative. CDR3 amino acids: CASSRARGGLDEQFF. In nucleotides, the CDR3 is TGTGCCAGCAGTCGCGCCCGGGGGGGCTTGGATGAGCAGTTCTTC.